Listed below are T cell receptor beta chains from one sample, sequenced in a study of blood T cell repertoires in COVID-19. TCRdb keeps only in-frame clones here, not all; method: immunoSEQ multiplex PCR. The data show over 65,000 clones, 75% to 85% seen once. The sample comprised peripheral blood. Source of these receptors: a woman aged 40 to 50 with active or convalescent COVID-19. Each CDR3 is given with its conserved first and last residue. D genes are given only for firm matches. Rows give clone size only sometimes, using once, few, many, or a class for an expanded clone.

>TRBD1|once|TRBV11-3|TRBJ2-1
CASSFSGTGGPEQFF
TGTGCCAGCAGTTTCTCCGGGACAGGGGGACCTGAGCAGTTCTTC
>-|-|TRBV19|TRBJ1-3
CASSIEGGGWSLGNTIYF
TGTGCCAGTAGTATAGAGGGCGGAGGATGGAGCCTTGGAAACACCATATATTTT
>TRBD1|-|TRBV6-2/TRBV6-3|TRBJ1-3
CASSGQGVGNTIYF
TGTGCCAGCAGCGGACAGGGGGTTGGAAACACCATATATTTT
>-|-|TRBV18|TRBJ1-3
CASSPRRQSSGNTIYF
TGTGCCAGCTCACCACGGAGACAGAGCTCTGGAAACACCATATATTTT
>-|-|TRBV5-6|TRBJ2-7
CASSLWRGREQYF
TGTGCCAGCAGCTTATGGCGGGGGCGGGAGCAGTACTTC
>TRBD1|-|TRBV13|TRBJ2-3
CASSSPGTGWITQYF
TGTGCCAGCAGCTCCCCGGGGACAGGGTGGATTACGCAGTATTTT
>TRBD2|-|TRBV6-5|TRBJ2-7
CASRQTGTSGSKYF
TGTGCCAGCAGACAGACCGGGACTAGCGGGTCAAAGTACTTC
>-|-|TRBV29-1|TRBJ1-5
CSVEEGDSPNQPQHF
TGCAGCGTTGAAGAGGGCGACAGCCCCAATCAGCCCCAGCATTTT
>TRBD1|-|TRBV18|TRBJ2-1
CASSPRTGGTYNEQFF
TGTGCCAGCTCACCACGGACAGGGGGGACCTACAATGAGCAGTTCTTC
>-|-|TRBV6-6|TRBJ2-7
CASSPSGDYEQYF
TGTGCCAGCAGCCCCTCAGGGGACTACGAGCAGTACTTC
>-|-|TRBV6-5|TRBJ2-5
CASSDRGQETQYF
TGTGCCAGCAGCGACCGGGGACAAGAGACCCAGTACTTC
>-|-|TRBV5-4|TRBJ1-4
CASSPSRGLGEKLFF
TGTGCCAGCAGCCCCTCTCGAGGTCTGGGTGAAAAACTGTTTTTT
>TRBD2|-|TRBV18|TRBJ2-3
CASSPSSGGADTQYF
TGTGCCAGCTCACCGTCTAGCGGGGGTGCAGATACGCAGTATTTT
>TRBD1|-|TRBV28|TRBJ2-7
CASSVTGGTYEQYF
TGTGCCAGCAGTGTAACAGGGGGTACCTACGAGCAGTACTTC
>TRBD1|-|TRBV6-1|TRBJ2-7
CASSEARGTGVYEQYF
TGTGCCAGCAGTGAAGCGCGAGGGACAGGGGTCTACGAGCAGTACTTC
>TRBD2|-|TRBV7-8|TRBJ2-3
CASSLSSGRAGDTQYF
TGTGCCAGCAGCTTAAGTAGCGGGAGGGCCGGGGATACGCAGTATTTT
>TRBD1|-|TRBV7-8|TRBJ1-2
CASSLADRGYGYTF
TGTGCCAGCAGCTTAGCGGACAGGGGCTATGGCTACACCTTC
>-|few|TRBV15|TRBJ1-3
CATSSHGSSGNTIYF
TGTGCCACCAGCAGTCATGGGAGCTCTGGAAACACCATATATTTT
>-|-|TRBV6-8|TRBJ2-1
CASSSGGPVGNEQFF
TGTGCCAGCAGTTCCGGGGGACCGGTCGGCAATGAGCAGTTCTTC
>TRBD1|-|TRBV3-1/TRBV3-2|TRBJ2-7
CASSQGGSGQGPYEQYF
TGTGCCAGCAGCCAAGGGGGGAGCGGACAGGGCCCCTACGAGCAGTACTTC
>-|-|TRBV11-2|TRBJ1-1
CASSLGRMGARNTEAFF
TGTGCCAGCAGCTTAGGTAGGATGGGGGCCCGGAACACTGAAGCTTTCTTT
>-|-|TRBV9|TRBJ1-1
CASSARGGNTEAFF
TGTGCCAGCAGCGCCCGGGGTGGGAACACTGAAGCTTTCTTT